The next 20 T cell receptor beta chains were all read from a single sample in a study of T cell repertoires in cytomegalovirus infection. The antigens of these receptors remain unknown. MiXCR was run by TCRdb on the reads, yielding one entry per CDR3 protein. The sample comprises 900,000 to 950,000 distinct CDR3 sequences, approximately 30% of which are singletons, and roughly 13% rests with the top ten. This sample comprised cultured CD8+ T cells from PBMCs, obtained from culture after CMV antigen stimulation. These TCRs come from a human donor in good health (CMV status not recorded). Some clones in this sample may be carry-over from other donors' samples.

In this sample, this clonotype turned up many times. V is TRBV7-6 and J is TRBJ1-1; TRBD1 aligns across 9 bases. CDR1 and CDR2 (germline): SGHVS, FNYEAQ. The CDR3 has 15 amino acids. Germline trimming cut 2 bases from V and 4 bases from J; bases unmatched to any gene: 5. The DNA of the CDR3 is TGTGCCAGCAGCTTAACAGGGGGCTTGGTCACTGAAGCTTTCTTT. It translates to CASSLTGGLVTEAFF. Filled out from reference TRBV7-6 and TRBJ1-1, the complete variable domain reads GAGVSQSPRYKVTKRGQDVALRCDPISGHVSLYWYRQALGQGPEFLTYFNYEAQQDKSGLPNDRFSAERPEGSISTLTIQRTEQRDSAMYRCASSLTGGLVTEAFFGQGTRLTVV.

CDR3 residues: CASSGTSPWIYNEQFF. Written as DNA, the CDR3 is TGTGCCAGCAGCGGGACTTCTCCATGGATCTACAATGAGCAGTTCTTC. V is TRBV6-5 and J is TRBJ2-1, with D possibly TRBD2 on 6 matching bases. The CDR3 is 16 residues long. Trimming took off 6 bases at V and 3 bases at J, with 18 bases between the two ends. Per the germline V gene, CDR1 is MNHEY and CDR2 is SVGAGI.

This clonotype was seen ten or more times. The J gene is TRBJ1-1, the V gene TRBV12-3 or TRBV12-4; TRBD1 is a possible D gene (5 bases). The CDR3 sequence is 12 residues long. Trimming removed 0 bases from V and 7 bases from J, with 6 bases in between. The CDR3 DNA follows: TGTGCCAGCAGTTTAGCGGGGGATGAAGCTTTCTTT. It translates to CASSLAGDEAFF.

This sequence joins TRBV29-1 and TRBJ1-2; D not certain. V lost 4 bases and J 8 bases, leaving 26 bases between the germline ends. Germline-derived CDR1 and CDR2 are SQVTM and ANQGSEA. The CDR3 runs to 16 residues. CDR3 DNA: TGCAGCGTTGGACATTCGCCCGTGTGGGGTCCCGACGGCTACACCTTC. Its translation: CSVGHSPVWGPDGYTF.

With regard to this clonotype: At one end the junction does not follow the germline gene, possibly because of a read error. This chain uses TRBV5-6 with TRBJ1-5; TRBD1 is a possible D gene (5 bases). The CDR3 is 16 residues long. Germline CDR1 is SGHDT and CDR2 is YYEEEE. In DNA, the CDR3 is TGTGCCAGCAGTATCGGGGGGGTCAACCCCAATCAGCCCCAGCATTTC. Residues: CASSIGGVNPNQPQHF.

This clonotype was counted at least ten times. V usage is TRBV7-2 and J usage is TRBJ2-2; either TRBD1 or TRBD2 may fit D (7 bases each). The length of the CDR3 is 17 residues. V lost 5 bases and J 4 bases, leaving 20 bases between the germline ends. Germline loops: CDR1 SGHTA, CDR2 FQGNSA. CDR3 region: CASSQGVGGPSTGELFF. Here the CDR3 DNA reads TGTGCCAGCAGCCAGGGGGTCGGGGGGCCGAGCACCGGGGAGCTGTTTTTT.

With respect to this clonotype: A read error may produce the germline difference seen at one junction end. The V call is TRBV5-1, the J call TRBJ2-1; weak D call: TRBD2 (7 bases). CDR1 and CDR2 (germline): SGHRS, YFSETQ. CDR3 length: 16 residues. The CDR3 DNA reads TGCGCCAGCAGCTTGGAAGTCGGCGGGGGCCCCAATGAGCACTTCTTC. Amino acids: CASSLEVGGGPNEHFF.

The chain employs TRBV27 and TRBJ2-2, with a possible D match to TRBD1 (6 bases). This CDR3 spans 15 amino acids. CDR1 is MNHEY, CDR2 SMNVEV, per germline (reference sequence). V was pared by 0 bases and J by 6 bases, with 11 bases between. CDR3 bases: TGTGCCAGCAGTTTATCAACAGGGATCTCCGGGGAGCTGTTTTTT. Protein: CASSLSTGISGELFF.

This clonotype appeared many times. CDR3 in DNA: TGTGCCAGCAGCTTAAGGGGCACTAGCCGCGATGAGCAGTTCTTC. This encodes CASSLRGTSRDEQFF. The V call is TRBV7-3, the J call TRBJ2-1, with a tentative D call TRBD2 (6 bases). The CDR3 totals 15 residues. Germline CDR1 reads SGHTA; CDR2 reads FQGTGA. V was trimmed by 1 base and J by 8 bases, leaving 15 bases between them.

This clonotype was counted many times. This chain joins TRBV6-2 or TRBV6-3 and TRBJ2-1, with 8 bases lining up with TRBD1. V was clipped by 6 bases and J by 2 bases; unmatched bases: 6. The germline V gene encodes CDR1 MNHEY and CDR2 SVGEGT. CDR3 length equals 15 residues. CDR3 sequence: CASSSDRGPYNEQFF. As DNA, the CDR3 is TGTGCCAGCAGCAGCGACAGGGGTCCCTACAATGAGCAGTTCTTC.

The CDR3 protein is CASSGIDTQYF. In DNA, the CDR3 is TGTGCCAGCAGTGGGATCGATACGCAGTATTTT. The chain joins TRBV2 to TRBJ2-3, with D unclear. The CDR3 length is 11 residues. V lost 4 bases and J lost 6, with 5 bases in between. CDR1 and CDR2 from the germline V gene are SNHLY and FYNNEI.

This clonotype was seen a few times. The V and J genes are TRBV15 and TRBJ1-2, with no clear D. V lost 0 bases and J 3 bases, leaving 11 bases between the germline ends. The CDR3 covers 15 residues. Germline CDR1 LNHNV, CDR2 YYDKDF (reference sequence). CDR3 sequence: CATSRDLTGDYGYTF. The CDR3 DNA reads TGTGCCACCAGCAGAGATCTTACTGGGGACTATGGCTACACCTTC. The complete variable domain, with remaining parts taken from reference TRBV15 and TRBJ1-2, reads DAMVIQNPRYQVTQFGKPVTLSCSQTLNHNVMYWYQQKSSQAPKLLFHYYDKDFNNEADTPDNFQSRRPNTSFCFLDIRSPGLGDTAMYLCATSRDLTGDYGYTFGSGTRLTVV.

The table lists this clonotype with a few counts. The chain couples TRBV9 to TRBJ2-1; D tentatively reads TRBD1 or TRBD2 (6 bases each). Trimming removed 4 bases from V and 2 bases from J, with 16 bases in between. The CDR3 is made up of 16 amino acids. Germline V gives CDR1 SGDLS, CDR2 YYNGEE. The CDR3 bases are TGTGCCAGCAGCCCCCAGGAGGGGGTGGCCTACAATGAGCAGTTCTTC. Translating gives CASSPQEGVAYNEQFF.

The chain recombines TRBV6-2 or TRBV6-3 with TRBJ1-6; the D is unclear. Germline assignment: CDR1 MNHEY and CDR2 SVGEGT. There are 15 residues in the CDR3. Trimming pared 0 bases from V and 8 bases from J, leaving 11 bases between. CDR3 DNA sequence: TGTGCCAGCAGTTACTCGCCAAGGGTTGATTCACCCCTCCACTTT. Protein sequence: CASSYSPRVDSPLHF.

V and J are TRBV19 and TRBJ2-7; maybe TRBD2 (6 bases). This CDR3 has 14 residues. V was pared by 7 bases and J by 3 bases, with 16 bases between. Germline V lookup: CDR1 LNHDA, CDR2 SQIVND (reference sequence). The CDR3 coding sequence is TGTGCCAGTAACGCCGGGACTGGGAGCTACGAGCAGTACTTC. Its protein product is CASNAGTGSYEQYF. The variable domain in full, completed from reference TRBV19 and TRBJ2-7, reads DGGITQSPKYLFRKEGQNVTLSCEQNLNHDAMYWYRQDPGQGLRLIYYSQIVNDFQKGDIAEGYSVSREKKESFPLTVTSAQKNPTAFYLCASNAGTGSYEQYFGPGTRLTVT.

In its sample, this clonotype was seen a few times. CDR3 residues: CASSDPGTVAGYTF. The CDR3 DNA reads as TGTGCCAGCAGCGACCCGGGGACAGTCGCGGGCTACACCTTC. This chain links TRBV9 with TRBJ1-2; 7 nucleotides match TRBD1. CDR3 length: 14 residues. Trimming cost V 3 bases and J 8 bases; bases outside gene matches: 10. The germline V gene has CDR1 SGDLS and CDR2 YYNGEE.

CDR3 DNA: TGTGCCAGTAGTATAGAGCGCCCCATTTACAATGAGCAGTTCTTC. Encoded protein: CASSIERPIYNEQFF. V is TRBV19 and J is TRBJ2-1; no clear D gene. Trimming took off 0 bases at V and 4 bases at J, with 10 bases between the two ends. Germline V gene lookup returns CDR1 LNHDA and CDR2 SQIVND (reference sequence). The CDR3 is made up of 15 amino acids.

The rearrangement uses TRBV2 and TRBJ2-7; 10 positions agree with TRBD1. Germline assignment: CDR1 SNHLY and CDR2 FYNNEI. This CDR3 comprises 14 residues. The V gene end was trimmed by 6 bases and the J gene end by 5 bases; junction bases not matched to a gene: 7. This CDR3 reads CASRPGTGDHEQYF. CDR3 coding DNA: TGTGCCAGCAGACCCGGGACAGGGGACCACGAGCAGTACTTC.

The chain uses TRBV6-5 and TRBJ1-5; D is ambiguous. V was shortened by 0 bases and J by 5 bases, with 5 bases between the two germline ends. This CDR3 has 13 amino acids. Looked up from germline, CDR1 is MNHEY and CDR2 is SVGAGI. CDR3 sequence reads: CASSYSRYQPQHF. CDR3 nucleotide sequence: TGTGCCAGCAGTTACTCGCGCTATCAGCCCCAGCATTTT.

The chain is built from TRBV27 and TRBJ2-7; 13 nucleotides agree with TRBD2. V lost 6 bases and J lost 6; bases outside the gene matches: 2. Germline V gives CDR1 MNHEY, CDR2 SMNVEV (reference sequence). This CDR3 spans 13 amino acids. The CDR3 region is CASRRTSGSEQYF. The CDR3 DNA reads as TGTGCCAGCAGGCGGACTAGCGGGAGCGAGCAGTACTTC.